This T cell receptor (beta chain) was documented in a study of T cell changes during pregnancy in multiple sclerosis. The CDR3 runs to 16 residues. Germline V gene sequence: CDR1 LGHNA, CDR2 YNFKEQ. With V trimmed by 0 bases and J by 2 bases, 5 bases remained unmatched. Method: immunoSEQ multiplex PCR; TCRdb's copy keeps in-frame clones and lacks some. Of fewer than 90,000 clones detected, over 85% appear once; the ten largest clones hold 1.2% to 1.5%. The sequenced sample was peripheral blood, obtained in the third trimester of pregnancy. The origin of this receptor is a female donor in good health, enrolled as a control in a pregnancy study. The chain carries TRBV4-2 and TRBJ2-7, with TRBD2 matching over 9 bases. CDR3 residues: CASSQEGAGGPYEQYF. The CDR3 region has the DNA TGTGCCAGCAGCCAAGAAGGTGCGGGAGGGCCCTACGAGCAGTACTTC.